This T cell receptor (beta chain) comes out of a study of identical twins. Turning to this clonotype: The antigen remains unidentified.

TCRdb fed the 5' RACE reads into MiXCR, producing one record per CDR3 protein. The sample lists roughly 240,000 distinct CDR3 sequences, about 7.3% occurring once. Whole-study findings and limits: Zero-insertion analyses might be partly confounded by invariant T cells like MAIT and iNKT. An excess of low generation probability was shown by twin-shared out-of-frame alpha sequences.

CDR1 and CDR2 from the germline V gene are KGHSH and LQKENI. The trim removed 3 bases at V and 5 bases at J, leaving 3 bases unmatched. The CDR3 length is 13 residues. These data were also filed under a second study, of yellow fever vaccine responses in identical twins.

The chain recombines TRBV18 with TRBJ1-2, with TRBD1 matching over 7 bases. Sequencing input: memory (CD45RO+) T cells sorted from blood. The TCR sequence derives from a woman aged 18-29 years in good health. The CDR3 DNA is TGTGCCAGCTCACCTACACAGGGGTATGGCTACACCTTC. Its translation: CASSPTQGYGYTF.